This T cell receptor (beta chain) originates from a study of blood T cells in healthy people across ages. Through a sample-barcoded 5' primer and a J-beta primer mix, a second PCR was run for roughly 7 to 12 cycles. TCRdb re-derived calls from the 5' RACE reads in MiXCR, one entry per CDR3 protein. The table lists approximately 600,000 distinct CDR3 sequences, 58% of them singletons. The TCR sequence derives from a man in his 60s in good health. Sequenced input: blood.

CDR3 loop: CASSPWGGGAPETQYF. The CDR3, as DNA: TGTGCCAGCAGTCCATGGGGCGGGGGGGCCCCAGAGACCCAGTACTTC. The rearrangement joins TRBV28 to TRBJ2-7, with 9 positions matching TRBD2. The J call is uncertain, as TRBJ2-5 better fits the DNA end. In germline, CDR1 is MDHEN, CDR2 SYDVKM. The CDR3 has 16 amino acids.